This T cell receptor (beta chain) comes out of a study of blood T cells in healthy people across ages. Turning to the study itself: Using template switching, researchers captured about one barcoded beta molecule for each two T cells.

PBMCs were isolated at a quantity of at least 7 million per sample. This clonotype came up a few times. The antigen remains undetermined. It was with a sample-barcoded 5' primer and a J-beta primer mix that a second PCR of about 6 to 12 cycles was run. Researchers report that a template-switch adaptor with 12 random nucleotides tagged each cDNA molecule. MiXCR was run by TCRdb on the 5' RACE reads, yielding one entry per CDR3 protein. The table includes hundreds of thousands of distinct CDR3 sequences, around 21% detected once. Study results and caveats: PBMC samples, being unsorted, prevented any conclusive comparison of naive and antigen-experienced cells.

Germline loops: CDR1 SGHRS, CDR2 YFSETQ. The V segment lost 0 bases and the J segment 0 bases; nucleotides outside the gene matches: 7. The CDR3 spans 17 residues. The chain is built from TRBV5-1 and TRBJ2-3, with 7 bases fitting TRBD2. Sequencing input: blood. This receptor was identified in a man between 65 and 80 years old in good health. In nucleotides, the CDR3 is TGCGCCAGCAGCTTGGGTCGGGCGGGAGTAAGCACAGATACGCAGTATTTT. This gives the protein CASSLGRAGVSTDTQYF. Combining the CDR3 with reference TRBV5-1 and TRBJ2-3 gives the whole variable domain KAGVTQTPRYLIKTRGQQVTLSCSPISGHRSVSWYQQTPGQGLQFLFEYFSETQRNKGNFPGRFSGRQFSNSRSEMNVSTLELGDSALYLCASSLGRAGVSTDTQYFGPGTRLTVL.